A selection of T cell receptor beta chains follows, all from one sample in a study of Ad26.COV2.S vaccination and SARS-CoV-2 variants. Profiling relied on immunoSEQ multiplex PCR, and the TCRdb table lists in-frame clones only, not all of them. This sample carries a few hundred thousand clones, 85% to 90% of them seen once, and the ten largest clones take approximately 5%. The input for sequencing was peripheral blood, taken in a trial of Ad26.COV2.S vaccine versus placebo. These receptors were obtained from a person between 18 and 59 years old who received the Ad26.COV2.S COVID-19 vaccine or a placebo. The CDR3 runs from the conserved cysteine through the conserved F or W. D genes are given only for firm matches. Some rows mark clone size as missing; the rest say once, few, many or name a class of expanded clone.

v_gene	d_gene	j_gene	abundance	CDR3aa	CDR3nt
TRBV12-3/TRBV12-4	NA	TRBJ1-2	NA	CASTPERAGYTF	TGTGCCAGCACCCCCGAAAGGGCAGGCTACACCTTC
TRBV5-4	TRBD2	TRBJ2-2	NA	CASSSTSGGAVAGELFF	TGTGCCAGCAGCTCGACTAGCGGGGGGGCTGTAGCCGGGGAGCTGTTTTTT
TRBV7-9	NA	TRBJ1-4	NA	CASSPRNPTNEKLFF	TGTGCCAGCAGCCCCAGGAACCCAACTAATGAAAAACTGTTTTTT
TRBV7-9	TRBD1	TRBJ1-1	NA	CASSIQGSSTEAFF	TGTGCCAGCAGCATACAGGGGAGTAGCACTGAAGCTTTCTTT
TRBV7-2	TRBD1	TRBJ2-2	NA	CASSPTVKQGAVTGELFF	TGTGCCAGCAGTCCAACCGTCAAACAGGGGGCGGTCACCGGGGAGCTGTTTTTT
TRBV6-6	NA	TRBJ1-2	NA	CASTEVGGDYGYTF	TGTGCCAGCACCGAGGTCGGCGGGGACTATGGCTACACCTTC
TRBV11-2	NA	TRBJ1-6	NA	CASSPGGRENSPLHF	TGTGCCAGCAGCCCAGGCGGCAGAGAGAATTCACCCCTCCACTTT
TRBV7-9	TRBD1	TRBJ2-1	NA	CASSRGTGSYNEQFF	TGTGCCAGCAGCCGCGGGACAGGGTCCTACAATGAGCAGTTCTTC
TRBV4-3	NA	TRBJ1-4	once	CASSQPEGRVGEKLFF	TGCGCCAGCAGCCAACCCGAAGGGCGTGTTGGGGAAAAACTGTTTTTT
TRBV18	NA	TRBJ1-1	NA	CASSPVILGDTEAFF	TGTGCCAGCTCACCAGTAATTTTGGGGGACACTGAAGCTTTCTTT
TRBV7-9	TRBD1	TRBJ1-2	NA	CASSLVGQGHDFYGYTF	TGTGCCAGCAGCTTAGTGGGACAGGGGCACGATTTCTATGGCTACACCTTC
TRBV28	NA	TRBJ2-5	NA	CASSLSGQGYSWYF	TGTGCCAGCAGTTTAAGTGGGCAGGGGTATTCTTGGTACTTC
TRBV10-2	NA	TRBJ1-1	NA	CASSEWGGTEAFF	TGCGCCAGCAGTGAATGGGGAGGCACTGAAGCTTTCTTT
TRBV6-4	TRBD1	TRBJ1-2	NA	CASSDSGGSRGFGYTF	TGTGCCAGCAGTGACTCCGGCGGATCCAGGGGGTTTGGCTACACCTTC
TRBV7-6	NA	TRBJ2-2	NA	CASRGDTGELFF	TGTGCCAGCCGAGGGGACACCGGGGAGCTGTTTTTT
TRBV7-2	NA	TRBJ2-7	once	CASSLRSLYEQYF	TGTGCCAGCAGCTTAAGGAGCCTCTACGAGCAGTACTTC
TRBV7-2	NA	TRBJ1-1	NA	CASSSQWNTEAFF	TGTGCCAGCAGCTCTCAATGGAACACTGAAGCTTTCTTT
TRBV19	NA	TRBJ2-1	NA	CASRLVLEIGEQFF	TGTGCCAGTAGACTGGTGTTAGAGATAGGGGAGCAGTTCTTC
TRBV27	TRBD2	TRBJ2-2	NA	CASTMGGDWNTGELFF	TGTGCCAGCACCATGGGGGGGGATTGGAACACCGGGGAGCTGTTTTTT
TRBV19	NA	TRBJ2-5	NA	CASSSPGLPPGTQYF	TGTGCCAGTAGTTCCCCGGGCCTCCCACCGGGGACCCAGTACTTC
TRBV10-2	TRBD2	TRBJ2-3	NA	CASSQRTSGFTDTQYF	TGCGCCAGCAGTCAAAGGACTAGCGGCTTCACAGATACGCAGTATTTT
TRBV7-2	NA	TRBJ2-3	NA	CASSLGVGGADTQYF	TGTGCCAGCAGCTTAGGAGTGGGAGGTGCAGATACGCAGTATTTT
TRBV19	NA	TRBJ1-4	NA	CASSIMTLGTNEKLFF	TGTGCCAGTAGTATTATGACCTTGGGGACTAATGAAAAACTGTTTTTT
TRBV9	NA	TRBJ2-2	NA	CASSVEPDSTGELFF	TGTGCCAGCAGCGTAGAACCCGATAGCACCGGGGAGCTGTTTTTT
TRBV27	TRBD1	TRBJ1-2	NA	CASSLRGQGGGYTF	TGTGCCAGCAGTTTAAGGGGACAGGGTGGTGGCTACACCTTC
TRBV15	NA	TRBJ1-1	NA	CATSRFGELWTEAFF	TGTGCCACCAGCAGATTCGGGGAATTGTGGACTGAAGCTTTCTTT
TRBV7-9	TRBD1	TRBJ2-4	NA	CASSLSVGRGAKNIQYF	TGTGCCAGCAGCTTAAGTGTTGGCAGGGGGGCCAAAAACATTCAGTACTTC
TRBV15	NA	TRBJ1-5	NA	CATSSEPDQPQHF	TGTGCCACCAGCAGTGAACCCGATCAGCCCCAGCATTTT
TRBV19	TRBD1	TRBJ1-5	NA	CASSRDRGGGQPQHF	TGTGCCAGTAGTAGGGACAGGGGAGGTGGTCAGCCCCAGCATTTT
TRBV7-9	NA	TRBJ2-1	NA	CASSLDPIEQFF	TGTGCCAGCAGCTTAGATCCGATTGAGCAGTTCTTC
TRBV7-2	NA	TRBJ1-5	NA	CASSFQGPDQPQHF	TGTGCCAGCAGCTTCCAGGGACCGGATCAGCCCCAGCATTTT
TRBV5-1	NA	TRBJ1-6	once	CASSLAEGGSYNSPLHF	TGCGCCAGCAGCTTGGCGGAGGGCGGATCCTATAATTCACCCCTCCACTTT
TRBV19	NA	TRBJ1-2	NA	CASSRGGSFGYTF	TGTGCCAGTAGTCGGGGGGGGTCATTTGGCTACACCTTC
TRBV23-1	NA	TRBJ1-1	NA	CASTPPTRRLNTEAFF	TGCGCCAGCACCCCTCCAACCAGGCGGTTGAACACTGAAGCTTTCTTT
TRBV7-2	TRBD2	TRBJ2-7	NA	CASSLLGGGNSYEQYF	TGTGCCAGCAGCTTATTAGGCGGGGGGAACTCCTACGAGCAGTACTTC
TRBV5-1	NA	TRBJ1-1	NA	CASSLEGSTEAFF	TGCGCCAGCAGCTTAGAAGGAAGCACTGAAGCTTTCTTT
TRBV7-2	NA	TRBJ2-7	once	CASSLEVATSRDF	TGTGCCAGCAGCTTAGAGGTGGCAACCAGTCGGGACTTC
TRBV14	NA	TRBJ2-1	NA	CASSQEAHYRGGNEQFF	TGTGCCAGCAGCCAAGAGGCCCACTACAGGGGAGGCAATGAGCAGTTCTTC
TRBV6-5	TRBD1	TRBJ2-3	NA	CASSTTGGADTQYF	TGTGCCAGCAGCACGACAGGGGGCGCAGATACGCAGTATTTT
TRBV6-5	TRBD1	TRBJ2-1	NA	CASSPGTGYNEQFF	TGTGCCAGTTCCCCCGGGACAGGTTACAATGAGCAGTTCTTC
TRBV4-1	NA	TRBJ2-2	NA	CASRQGIGTLNTGELFF	TGCGCCAGCAGGCAAGGAATCGGGACTCTGAACACCGGGGAGCTGTTTTTT
TRBV6-1	NA	TRBJ2-1	few	CASSEQGYLLGNEQFF	TGTGCCAGCAGTGAGCAAGGCTACCTCCTTGGCAATGAGCAGTTCTTC
TRBV19	NA	TRBJ1-2	NA	CASSGAGANYGYTF	TGTGCCAGTAGTGGGGCCGGAGCTAACTATGGCTACACCTTC
TRBV6-2/TRBV6-3	NA	TRBJ1-2	NA	CASSWSSEYDGYTF	TGTGCCAGCAGTTGGAGTTCGGAGTACGATGGCTACACCTTC
TRBV4-3	NA	TRBJ2-1	once	CASSREGGLNEQFF	TGCGCCAGCAGCCGAGAGGGAGGCCTCAATGAGCAGTTCTTC
TRBV13	TRBD2	TRBJ2-7	NA	CARPPPGTRIGEQYF	TGTGCCAGGCCCCCTCCCGGGACTAGAATCGGGGAGCAGTACTTC
TRBV2	NA	TRBJ1-2	once	CASSVNTYYGYTF	TGTGCCAGCAGTGTTAACACCTACTATGGCTACACCTTC
TRBV10-1	NA	TRBJ1-1	NA	CASSVSRNTEAFF	TGCGCCAGCAGTGTATCCAGGAACACTGAAGCTTTCTTT
TRBV6-5	NA	TRBJ1-1	NA	CASSLQVNTEAFF	TGTGCCAGCAGTTTACAGGTGAACACTGAAGCTTTCTTT
TRBV4-1	NA	TRBJ1-4	NA	CASSQGGTFATNEKLFF	TGCGCCAGCAGCCAAGGAGGGACGTTTGCAACTAATGAAAAACTGTTTTTT
TRBV7-9	NA	TRBJ1-2	NA	CASSPPGYTF	TGTGCCAGCAGCCCACCTGGCTACACCTTC
TRBV6-2/TRBV6-3	NA	TRBJ1-1	NA	CASSPQGVTEAFF	TGTGCCAGCAGTCCCCAGGGCGTCACTGAAGCTTTCTTT
TRBV28	NA	TRBJ2-3	NA	CASNTPRELTDTQYF	TGTGCCAGCAACACCCCTCGGGAGTTAACAGATACGCAGTATTTT
TRBV4-3	NA	TRBJ1-2	once	CASSQSRDTHYGYTF	TGCGCCAGCAGCCAAAGCCGGGACACACACTATGGCTACACCTTC